This T cell receptor (beta chain) emerged from a study of blood T cells in healthy people across ages. Study at large: Template switching captured about one barcoded beta molecule per two T cells. Findings and limits, study-wide: Unsorted PBMC material precluded a definitive naive versus antigen-experienced comparison. Naive T cell percentage strongly correlated with TCR beta diversity. Long-lived donors had more naive CD4+ cells and higher diversity than aged donors.

Details on this clonotype: Its antigen is not identified. A much larger clone sits a single nucleotide away, making a read error possible.

Germline CDR1 is SQVTM and CDR2 is ANQGSEA. The CDR3 runs to 12 residues. The use of a sample-barcoded 5' primer and a J-beta primer mix characterized a second PCR of roughly 7 to 12 cycles. Via MiXCR, TCRdb re-called the 5' RACE reads, giving one row per CDR3 protein. This sample has 1.4 million or so distinct CDR3 sequences, with roughly two fifths found just once. The gene calls are TRBV29-1 and TRBJ2-5, with D perhaps matching TRBD1 (7 bases). Sequencing was performed on blood. The origin of this receptor is a woman under 30 in good health. In nucleotides, the CDR3 is TGCAGCGTTGCTGGAGGGGGCGAGACCCAGTGCTTC. This encodes CSVAGGGETQCF.